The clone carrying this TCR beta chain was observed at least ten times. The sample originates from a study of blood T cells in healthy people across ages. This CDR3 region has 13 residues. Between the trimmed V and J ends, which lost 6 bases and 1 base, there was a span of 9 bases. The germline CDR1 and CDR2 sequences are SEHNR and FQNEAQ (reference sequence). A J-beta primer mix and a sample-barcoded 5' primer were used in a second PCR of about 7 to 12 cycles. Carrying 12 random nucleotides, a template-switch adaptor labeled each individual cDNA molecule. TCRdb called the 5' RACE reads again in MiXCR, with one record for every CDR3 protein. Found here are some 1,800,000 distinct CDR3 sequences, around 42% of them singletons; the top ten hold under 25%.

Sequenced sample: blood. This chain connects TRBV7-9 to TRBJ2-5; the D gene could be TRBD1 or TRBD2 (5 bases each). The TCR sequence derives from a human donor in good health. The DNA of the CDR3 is TGTGCCAGCAGGGGACCCTTCCAAGAGACCCAGTACTTC. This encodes CASRGPFQETQYF.